The 5 T cell receptor beta chains below come from one sample, sequenced in a study of blood T cell repertoires in COVID-19. The protocol was immunoSEQ multiplex PCR, while the TCRdb copy is restricted to in-frame clones and leaves out a portion. This sample has some 500,000 clones, with around 90% found just once. The sequenced material came from peripheral blood. Every receptor here comes from a woman in her forties or fifties with COVID-19, enrolled during active disease.

J is TRBJ2-7 and V is TRBV13, with TRBD1 matching 10 bases. V dropped 0 bases and J dropped 3; count of bases not matched to a gene: 5. The CDR3 contains 16 residues. Germline V gives CDR1 PRHDT, CDR2 FYEKMQ (reference sequence). CDR3 coding DNA: TGTGCCAGCAGCTTAGGAGGGAGGACAGGGGGCTACGAGCAGTACTTC. Amino acids: CASSLGGRTGGYEQYF.

The J gene is TRBJ1-6, the V gene TRBV3-1 (or the pseudogene TRBV3-2); TRBD1 is a possible D gene (5 bases). The CDR3 sequence is 18 residues long. The germline gives CDR1 LGHDT, CDR2 YNNKEL (reference sequence). V lost 0 bases and J 3 bases, leaving 15 bases between the germline ends. The CDR3: CASSQETPSGGYNSPLHF. In nucleotides, the CDR3 is TGTGCCAGCAGCCAAGAGACCCCCTCCGGGGGCTATAATTCACCCCTCCACTTT.

The gene calls are TRBV6-5 and TRBJ1-2; 10 nucleotides match TRBD1. V lost 0 bases to trimming and J lost 3 bases; unmatched junction nucleotides: 4. CDR1 MNHEY and CDR2 SVGAGI come from the germline V gene. The CDR3 consists of 16 residues. CDR3 in DNA: TGTGCCAGCAGTTACTCGGGGACAGGGGCGCACTATGGCTACACCTTC. Its protein is CASSYSGTGAHYGYTF.

CDR3 region: CASNRRGGQGDGYTF. The CDR3 region has the DNA TGTGCCAGCAATCGGAGAGGGGGACAGGGGGACGGCTACACCTTC. This chain uses TRBV2 with TRBJ1-2; TRBD1 matches at 11 bases. V trimming: 7 bases; J trimming: 8 bases; junction bases outside the gene matches: 12. The germline CDR1 and CDR2 sequences are SNHLY and FYNNEI. The CDR3 totals 15 residues.

J is TRBJ1-1 and V is TRBV30; TRBD1 agrees at 7 bases. V lost 4 bases, J lost 5 bases, and 7 bases stayed unmatched. Germline CDR1 and CDR2: GTSNPN and SVGIG (reference sequence). This CDR3 contains 13 residues. The CDR3 region has the DNA TGTGCCTGGACGCGAGGGGGCAAGACTGAAGCTTTCTTT. Residues: CAWTRGGKTEAFF.